This TCR beta chain was found in a study of blood T cell repertoires in COVID-19. Whole-study context: Donors in the United States, Italy and Spain gave samples during acute or convalescent COVID-19. From T cells, B-cell-depleted T cells, or PBMCs came the material, which was cDNA or gDNA.

This clone was picked up one time. From germline, CDR1 is SGHTA and CDR2 FQGNSA. The CDR3 extends over 14 amino acids. V was cut by 5 bases and J by 2 bases, with 12 bases left in between. Original handling: Scientists estimated how many nucleated cells there were by amplifying reference gene primers. Repertoires were generated with immunoSEQ multiplex PCR, while TCRdb's copy carries only in-frame clones and drops some. V, J and clone size reflect that table, while D and trimming were determined from the DNA. The sample carries roughly 180,000 clones, approximately 89% recorded once. The receptor was derived from a woman in her fifties or sixties with acute or convalescent COVID-19. The sample consisted of peripheral blood. The chain combines TRBV7-2 with TRBJ1-2, with D perhaps matching TRBD1 (6 bases). In DNA, the CDR3 is TGTGCCAGCAGCCCCGGGACACAAAACTATGGCTACACCTTC. Amino acids: CASSPGTQNYGYTF.